Following are 20 T cell receptor beta chains from one sample sequenced in a study of blood T cell repertoires in COVID-19. Repertoires were generated with immunoSEQ multiplex PCR, while TCRdb's copy carries only in-frame clones and drops some. The table has 280,000 or so clones, about 85% seen once. Sequencing was performed on PBMCs or T cells enriched from blood (not recorded which). The receptors here all came from a woman between 50 and 59 years old who had recovered from COVID-19.

This chain joins TRBV2 and TRBJ1-1; 9 bases agree with TRBD1. The CDR3 loop spans 12 amino acids. Germline assignment: CDR1 SNHLY and CDR2 FYNNEI. J lost 9 bases, V lost 4 bases, and 3 bases had no gene match. The CDR3 region is CASSVGQGKAFF. The CDR3 DNA reads as TGTGCCAGCAGTGTTGGACAGGGGAAAGCTTTCTTT.

The table lists this clone with a count of one. This chain's CDR3 is CASSRQGSNQPQHF. The CDR3 DNA reads TGTGCCAGCAGTCGACAGGGTAGCAATCAGCCCCAGCATTTT. The genes are TRBV2 and TRBJ1-5; 7 bases align to TRBD1. Per germline, CDR1 SNHLY and CDR2 FYNNEI. The length of the CDR3 is 14 residues. Trimming took 5 bases from V and 0 from J; bases not matched to a gene: 1.

The chain is built from TRBV19 and TRBJ2-5; 7 positions agree with TRBD2. After removal of 3 bases from V and 3 bases from J, the junction contained 16 bases not matched to a gene. The CDR3 covers 18 residues. Germline V gene data show CDR1 as LNHDA and CDR2 as SQIVND (reference sequence). The CDR3 DNA is TGTGCCAGTAGTATGTCTTCGGGACTACGAGGGCGTGAAGAGACCCAGTACTTC. Its protein product is CASSMSSGLRGREETQYF.

Points on this clone: Other nucleotide sequences from this sample produce the same CDR3. The chain recombines TRBV11-3 with TRBJ2-2; weak D call: TRBD1 (6 bases). The V gene lost 0 bases and the J gene lost 4 bases, with 9 bases spanning the gap. CDR3 length: 15 residues. Per the germline V gene, CDR1 is SGHNT and CDR2 is YENEEA. CDR3 sequence reads: CASSLEGAGTGELFF. CDR3 sequence (DNA): TGTGCCAGCAGCTTAGAGGGGGCTGGCACCGGGGAGCTGTTTTTT.

This clone was seen more than once but under ten times. V usage is TRBV27 and J usage is TRBJ1-1; 7 bases are shared with TRBD1. The germline gives CDR1 MNHEY, CDR2 SMNVEV (reference sequence). Trimming removed 4 bases from V and 1 base from J; junction bases left unmatched: 9. This CDR3 is 16 amino acids long. This CDR3 is CASSSAGGGRNTEAFF. CDR3 DNA: TGTGCCAGCAGTTCGGCCGGAGGGGGCAGGAACACTGAAGCTTTCTTT.

The chain employs TRBV7-2 and TRBJ1-2; D may be TRBD1 (5 bases). V shed 1 base and J shed 6 bases, with 9 bases lying between them. Per germline, CDR1 SGHTA and CDR2 FQGNSA. This CDR3 spans 13 amino acids. CDR3 nucleotide sequence: TGTGCCAGCAGCTTAGACAGGTTGGATGGCTACACCTTC. Translating gives CASSLDRLDGYTF.

V gene TRBV6-5 combines with J gene TRBJ1-4; D is undetermined. This CDR3 comprises 14 residues. Between the trimmed V and J ends, which lost 5 bases and 5 bases, there was a span of 12 bases. In germline, CDR1 is MNHEY, CDR2 SVGAGI. CDR3 DNA: TGTGCCAGCAGTATGCTTTTCGGGAATGAAAAACTGTTTTTT. Translation: CASSMLFGNEKLFF.

This clone was observed a single time. This chain links TRBV5-4 with TRBJ1-2; 8 bases map to TRBD1. The junction had 12 bases not matched to a gene; V was cut back by 6 bases and J by 8 bases. CDR1 is SGHNT, CDR2 YYREEE, per germline (reference sequence). The CDR3 spans 14 residues. The CDR3 region has the DNA TGTGCCAGCAACGGACGGACAGGGAAGCGGGGCTACACCTTC. Translating it yields CASNGRTGKRGYTF.

V and J are TRBV30 and TRBJ2-7; a possible D gene is TRBD2 (5 bases). The CDR3 runs 14 residues. Germline assignment: CDR1 GTSNPN and CDR2 SVGIG (reference sequence). The germline V and J ends were trimmed by 0 bases and 3 bases, with 12 bases remaining between them. The CDR3 sequence: CAWSVSGVGYEQYF. The CDR3, as DNA: TGTGCCTGGAGTGTATCCGGGGTAGGCTACGAGCAGTACTTC.

J is TRBJ1-1 and V is TRBV14, with D hard to call. Germline CDR1 reads SGHDN; CDR2 reads FVKESK. The ends were cut back, 4 bases at V and 0 bases at J, with 9 bases in the middle. This CDR3 contains 14 residues. The CDR3 region is CASSPPGMNTEAFF. DNA for the CDR3: TGTGCCAGCAGCCCGCCCGGGATGAACACTGAAGCTTTCTTT.

The chain recombines TRBV13 with TRBJ1-5; 7 nucleotides line up with TRBD1. This CDR3 has 13 amino acids. V lost 5 bases to trimming and J lost 11 bases; unmatched junction nucleotides: 9. Germline V CDR1 and CDR2: PRHDT, FYEKMQ (reference sequence). CDR3 sequence (DNA): TGTGCCAGCAGCCGACAGGGCGCTGGGGCCCAGCATTTT. Amino acids: CASSRQGAGAQHF.

The chain uses TRBV6-5 and TRBJ1-5; no clear D gene. With 0 bases removed from V and 4 bases from J, the gap between germline ends came to 4 bases. Germline V lookup: CDR1 MNHEY, CDR2 SVGAGI. This CDR3 contains 13 residues. Here the CDR3 reads CASSYSANQPQHF. The CDR3 region has the DNA TGTGCCAGCAGTTACTCAGCGAATCAGCCCCAGCATTTT.

This chain connects TRBV15 to TRBJ2-6; possibly TRBD1 for D (5 bases). V was trimmed by 0 bases and J by 0 bases, leaving 12 bases between them. The length of the CDR3 is 18 residues. Germline V gives CDR1 LNHNV, CDR2 YYDKDF (reference sequence). The CDR3 spells CATSRDSRGSSGANVLTF. The CDR3 nucleotides read TGTGCCACCAGCAGAGATTCAAGGGGCAGCTCTGGGGCCAACGTCCTGACTTTC.

The V call is TRBV7-6, the J call TRBJ2-1; 10 bases line up with TRBD2. The V gene end was trimmed by 1 base and the J gene end by 8 bases; junction bases not matched to a gene: 5. Germline-derived CDR1 and CDR2 are SGHVS and FNYEAQ. The CDR3 covers 15 residues. The CDR3 is CASSLGAGGLYEQFF. The CDR3 coding sequence is TGTGCCAGCAGCTTAGGAGCGGGGGGGCTCTATGAGCAGTTCTTC.

This clone was seen just once. The rearrangement joins TRBV14 to TRBJ1-1, with a possible D match to TRBD1 (6 bases). The CDR3 loop spans 13 amino acids. V dropped 3 bases and J dropped 3 bases, with 8 bases sitting between them. CDR1 and CDR2 (germline): SGHDN, FVKESK. CDR3: CASSHHRDTEAFF. The CDR3 DNA reads as TGTGCCAGCAGCCATCACAGGGACACTGAAGCTTTCTTT.

V usage is TRBV19 and J usage is TRBJ2-7, with TRBD2 identical over 8 bases. J lost 6 bases, V lost 3 bases, and 7 bases had no gene match. This CDR3 region has 14 residues. Germline CDR1 is LNHDA and CDR2 is SQIVND (reference sequence). The CDR3 is CASSIRGGTGEQYF. The CDR3 DNA reads as TGTGCCAGTAGTATCCGGGGGGGGACCGGCGAGCAGTACTTC. Looking up the rest from reference TRBV19 and TRBJ2-7 gives the full variable domain: DGGITQSPKYLFRKEGQNVTLSCEQNLNHDAMYWYRQDPGQGLRLIYYSQIVNDFQKGDIAEGYSVSREKKESFPLTVTSAQKNPTAFYLCASSIRGGTGEQYFGPGTRLTVT.

V gene TRBV5-5 combines with J gene TRBJ1-5; D uncertain. Germline CDR1 and CDR2: SGHKS and YYEKEE (reference sequence). Trimming took off 2 bases at V and 0 bases at J, with 12 bases between the two ends. CDR3 length: 16 residues. CDR3 sequence reads: CASSFSPDYSNQPQHF. In nucleotides, the CDR3 is TGTGCCAGCAGCTTTAGCCCCGACTATAGCAATCAGCCCCAGCATTTT.

This chain joins TRBV5-6 and TRBJ2-1; 10 bases fit TRBD2. The V gene's germline CDR1 is SGHDT and CDR2 YYEEEE. J lost 3 bases, V lost 3 bases, and 6 bases had no gene match. This CDR3 is built from 16 residues. This CDR3 is CASSYGTSEYYNEQFF. The CDR3, as DNA: TGTGCCAGCAGCTACGGGACTAGCGAGTACTACAATGAGCAGTTCTTC.

The gene calls are TRBV27 and TRBJ1-1, with TRBD1 identical over 8 bases. J lost 0 bases, V lost 7 bases, and 4 bases had no gene match. This CDR3 is 14 amino acids long. The germline gives CDR1 MNHEY, CDR2 SMNVEV (reference sequence). The CDR3 loop reads CASTRTGLNTEAFF. The CDR3 nucleotides read TGTGCCAGCACCAGGACAGGGTTGAACACTGAAGCTTTCTTT.

The V call is TRBV7-9, the J call TRBJ1-2; D is unresolved. V lost 5 bases and J 4 bases, leaving 17 bases between the germline ends. This CDR3 spans 15 amino acids. The V gene's germline CDR1 is SEHNR and CDR2 FQNEAQ (reference sequence). The CDR3: CASSTQSGFGYGYTF. DNA of the CDR3: TGTGCCAGCAGCACCCAATCGGGGTTTGGCTATGGCTACACCTTC.